The 26 T cell receptor beta chains below come from one sample, sequenced in a study of T cell repertoires in cytomegalovirus infection. These receptors are not linked to any known antigen. TCRdb used MiXCR to reprocess the reads, holding one entry per CDR3 protein. The data contain about half a million distinct CDR3 sequences, around 35% of them singletons. The sequenced sample was cultured PBMCs, obtained from culture after CMV antigen stimulation. The receptors come from a human donor in good health (CMV status not recorded). Some clones in this sample may be carry-over from other donors' samples.

This clonotype was counted a single time. This chain connects TRBV10-3 to TRBJ1-2; tentative D call: TRBD1 (5 bases). This CDR3 comprises 14 residues. Trimming pared 8 bases from V and 0 bases from J, leaving 13 bases between. Germline V gene data show CDR1 as ENHRY and CDR2 as SYGVKD. This CDR3 reads CAIGGGEANYGYTF. The CDR3 region has the DNA TGTGCCATCGGAGGAGGGGAGGCTAACTATGGCTACACCTTC.

The chain's CDR3 is CASMTGTNTEAFF. CDR3 DNA: TGTGCCAGTATGACAGGTACGAACACTGAAGCTTTCTTT. The gene calls are TRBV19 and TRBJ1-1, with D perhaps TRBD1 (6 bases). Germline CDR1 reads LNHDA; CDR2 reads SQIVND (reference sequence). The germline V and J ends were trimmed by 7 bases and 1 base, with 10 bases remaining between them. The CDR3 consists of 13 residues.

The chain has TRBV24-1 and TRBJ2-3; D is undetermined. V was trimmed by 4 bases and J by 2 bases, leaving 9 bases between them. The CDR3 consists of 14 residues. Germline loops: CDR1 KGHDR, CDR2 SFDVKD. CDR3 sequence: CATSDLPYTDTQYF. The CDR3 DNA reads as TGTGCCACCAGTGACTTACCTTACACAGATACGCAGTATTTT.

The table lists this clonotype with a few counts. Germline and junction disagree at one end, which may indicate a read error. This chain joins TRBV5-3 and TRBJ2-5; D gene unclear. TRBV5-3 is treated as an ORF (open reading frame) with a function not yet certain. CDR3 size: 16 residues. The CDR3 is CASSLGGQPYQETQYF. The CDR3 nucleotides are TGTGCCAGCAGCTTGGGTGGCCAGCCGTACCAAGAGACCCAGTACTTC.

In this sample, this clonotype turned up many times. The chain links TRBV7-2 to TRBJ2-3; D might be TRBD2 (5 bases). This CDR3 has 15 residues. Per the germline V gene, CDR1 is SGHTA and CDR2 is FQGNSA. The V end was cut by 2 bases, the J end by 0 bases, with 9 bases between. The CDR3 sequence: CASSLTGTSTDTQYF. CDR3 sequence (DNA): TGTGCCAGCAGCTTAACGGGAACAAGCACAGATACGCAGTATTTT.

Only a few counts were recorded for this clonotype. V is TRBV7-6 and J is TRBJ1-1, with D unresolved. The germline V gene encodes CDR1 SGHVS and CDR2 FNYEAQ. V was trimmed by 5 bases and J by 3 bases, leaving 16 bases between them. The CDR3 length is 15 residues. The CDR3 nucleotides read TGTGCCAGCAGCGACGTGACTAACTCGCACACTGAAGCTTTCTTT. Protein product: CASSDVTNSHTEAFF. The entire variable domain, with the rest obtained from reference TRBV7-6 and TRBJ1-1, is as follows: GAGVSQSPRYKVTKRGQDVALRCDPISGHVSLYWYRQALGQGPEFLTYFNYEAQQDKSGLPNDRFSAERPEGSISTLTIQRTEQRDSAMYRCASSDVTNSHTEAFFGQGTRLTVV.

This chain connects TRBV12-3 or TRBV12-4 to TRBJ1-1; 10 bases line up with TRBD1. This CDR3 region has 19 residues. The V segment lost 3 bases and the J segment 3 bases; nucleotides outside the gene matches: 16. The CDR3 sequence: CASSFSLGGTGAMDTEAFF. The DNA for the CDR3 is TGTGCCAGCAGTTTCAGTTTGGGAGGGACAGGGGCGATGGACACTGAAGCTTTCTTT.

This chain uses TRBV14 with TRBJ2-1; D is possibly TRBD2 (6 bases). V lost 0 bases to trimming and J lost 8 bases, with 14 bases between them. This CDR3 spans 15 amino acids. CDR1 and CDR2 from the germline V gene are SGHDN and FVKESK. As DNA, the CDR3 is TGTGCCAGCAGCCAAGATCGAGGGCGGGGACATGAGCAGTTCTTC. Translating gives CASSQDRGRGHEQFF.

The chain employs TRBV28 and TRBJ2-3; 7 bases align to TRBD2. The germline V gene encodes CDR1 MDHEN and CDR2 SYDVKM. V shed 2 bases and J 2 bases; nucleotides not matched to a gene: 7. This CDR3 contains 16 residues. In nucleotides, the CDR3 is TGTGCCAGCAGTTTACACCCGGGACTATACACAGATACGCAGTATTTT. Its protein is CASSLHPGLYTDTQYF.

V is TRBV15 and J is TRBJ1-1; D may be TRBD1 (5 bases). This CDR3 has 16 residues. V was cut by 1 base and J by 1 base, with 13 bases left in between. The V gene's germline CDR1 is LNHNV and CDR2 YYDKDF (reference sequence). In DNA, the CDR3 is TGTGCCACCAGCAGAGGTCCAACAGGAGGGAACACTGAAGCTTTCTTT. It translates to CATSRGPTGGNTEAFF.

This clonotype was seen ten or more times. The CDR3 loop is CARDSGANVLTF. CDR3 sequence (DNA): TGTGCCAGGGACTCTGGGGCCAACGTCCTGACTTTC. The chain employs TRBV7-2 and TRBJ2-6; no reliable D call. This CDR3 contains 12 residues. V lost 9 bases, J lost 0 bases, and 3 bases lay in between. Germline V gene lookup returns CDR1 SGHTA and CDR2 FQGNSA. The entire variable domain, with the rest obtained from reference TRBV7-2 and TRBJ2-6, is as follows: GAGVSQSPSNKVTEKGKDVELRCDPISGHTALYWYRQSLGQGLEFLIYFQGNSAPDKSGLPSDRFSAERTGGSVSTLTIQRTQQEDSAVYLCARDSGANVLTFGAGSRLTVL.

This clonotype was counted at least ten times. The rearrangement uses TRBV7-3 and TRBJ2-1; a weak D match, TRBD2 (6 bases). Germline values: CDR1 SGHTA, CDR2 FQGTGA. There are 15 residues in the CDR3. V gave up 2 bases and J gave up 7 bases, with 15 bases separating them. The CDR3 DNA sequence: TGTGCCAGCAGCTTATCCGCGGGAAGTAGTAATGAGCAGTTCTTC. The encoded protein is CASSLSAGSSNEQFF.

This chain joins TRBV6-5 and TRBJ1-3; perhaps TRBD1 as D (6 bases). The CDR3 covers 15 residues. Germline CDR1 and CDR2: MNHEY and SVGAGI. With 4 bases removed from V and 0 bases from J, the gap between germline ends came to 10 bases. The CDR3 sequence is CASSFGQFSGNTIYF. CDR3 nucleotides: TGTGCCAGCAGTTTCGGACAGTTCTCTGGAAACACCATATATTTT.

V is TRBV19 and J is TRBJ1-5, with D possibly being TRBD1 (6 bases). Between the trimmed V and J ends, which lost 3 bases and 7 bases, there was a span of 16 bases. Germline CDR1 LNHDA, CDR2 SQIVND (reference sequence). The CDR3 runs 15 residues. The CDR3 DNA follows: TGTGCCAGTAGTATTAAAGTGGGGGGCCCCCAGCCCCAGCATTTT. Amino acid sequence: CASSIKVGGPQPQHF.

The V gene is TRBV25-1, the J gene TRBJ1-2, with TRBD1 matching over 9 bases. After removal of 1 base from V and 4 bases from J, the junction contained 4 bases not matched to a gene. This CDR3 spans 15 amino acids. Germline V gene sequence: CDR1 MGHDK, CDR2 SYGVNS. CDR3 DNA: TGTGCCAGCAGTGAATTAGGGACAGGGCCCTATGGCTACACCTTC. This sequence encodes CASSELGTGPYGYTF.

This clonotype showed up just a few times. CDR3 protein: CATSLTSGSRGNEQFF. The CDR3 DNA is TGTGCCACCAGCCTAACAAGCGGGAGTCGGGGGAATGAGCAGTTCTTC. The chain is built from TRBV15 and TRBJ2-1; 8 bases match TRBD2. With V trimmed by 5 bases and J by 7 bases, 13 bases remained unmatched. This CDR3 comprises 16 residues. CDR1 and CDR2 from the germline V gene are LNHNV and YYDKDF (reference sequence). The entire variable domain, with the rest obtained from reference TRBV15 and TRBJ2-1, is as follows: DAMVIQNPRYQVTQFGKPVTLSCSQTLNHNVMYWYQQKSSQAPKLLFHYYDKDFNNEADTPDNFQSRRPNTSFCFLDIRSPGLGDTAMYLCATSLTSGSRGNEQFFGPGTRLTVL.

The chain employs TRBV12-3 or TRBV12-4 and TRBJ1-2; tentative D call: TRBD1 (6 bases). V lost 2 bases and J lost 0, with 10 bases in between. The length of the CDR3 is 15 residues. This CDR3 reads CASSLTRGANYGYTF. In nucleotides, the CDR3 is TGTGCCAGCAGTTTAACCAGGGGCGCTAACTATGGCTACACCTTC.

This clonotype was observed a few times. The J gene is TRBJ2-7, the V gene TRBV20-1; 8 positions match TRBD1. The CDR3 consists of 12 residues. Germline V CDR1 and CDR2: DFQATT, SNEGSKA (reference sequence). J lost 7 bases, V lost 6 bases, and 8 bases had no gene match. The CDR3 loop reads CSATTGVGEQYF. CDR3 nucleotide sequence: TGCAGTGCGACGACAGGGGTGGGTGAGCAGTACTTC.

V is TRBV6-2 or TRBV6-3 and J is TRBJ1-5; D is perhaps TRBD1 (6 bases). Germline CDR1 is MNHEY and CDR2 is SVGEGT. This CDR3 region has 15 residues. The V end lost 7 bases, the J end lost 1 base, and 14 bases lay between the germline ends. DNA for the CDR3: TGTGCCAGCAAACGAACCGGGACAAGCAATCAGCCCCAGCATTTT. It translates to CASKRTGTSNQPQHF.

V and J are TRBV4-1 and TRBJ2-7, with TRBD2 matching over 13 bases. The CDR3 sequence is 16 residues long. V gave up 3 bases and J gave up 7 bases; unmatched junction bases: 9. The germline V gene has CDR1 MGHRA and CDR2 YSYEKL. In DNA form, the CDR3 reads TGCGCCAGCAGCCACCCAGTTAGGACTAGCGGGAGAGAGCAGTACTTC. Residues: CASSHPVRTSGREQYF.

The sample holds a few counts of this clonotype. V is TRBV7-9 and J is TRBJ1-5, with D tentatively TRBD1 (5 bases). This CDR3 spans 14 amino acids. From germline, CDR1 is SEHNR and CDR2 FQNEAQ (reference sequence). The V end lost 1 base, the J end lost 7 bases, and 11 bases lay between the germline ends. The CDR3 spells CASSLVGERQPQHF. CDR3 sequence (DNA): TGTGCCAGCAGCTTAGTGGGGGAGCGGCAGCCCCAGCATTTT.

CDR3 protein: CASSETGAGYTF. The CDR3 DNA sequence: TGTGCCAGCAGTGAAACCGGGGCTGGCTACACCTTC. The gene calls are TRBV2 and TRBJ1-2; weak D call: TRBD1 (5 bases). The V gene lost 2 bases and the J gene lost 7 bases, with 8 bases spanning the gap. This CDR3 comprises 12 residues. Germline V gives CDR1 SNHLY, CDR2 FYNNEI.

The V call is TRBV27, the J call TRBJ1-1; 7 bases map to TRBD1. The junction had 4 bases not matched to a gene; V was cut back by 4 bases and J by 5 bases. The CDR3 length is 13 residues. Germline V CDR1 and CDR2: MNHEY, SMNVEV (reference sequence). Here the CDR3 reads CASSWAGGTEAFF. Here the CDR3 DNA reads TGTGCCAGCAGTTGGGCAGGGGGGACTGAAGCTTTCTTT.

The V call is TRBV7-2, the J call TRBJ1-1; a weak D match, TRBD1 (5 bases). CDR1 is SGHTA and CDR2 is FQGNSA in the germline V gene. Trimming removed 5 bases from V and 1 base from J, with 17 bases in between. The CDR3 contains 16 residues. In DNA, the CDR3 is TGTGCCAGCAGCCAAAGGGGACGGAAGACGAACACTGAAGCTTTCTTT. Amino acid sequence: CASSQRGRKTNTEAFF.

This clonotype was detected ten times or more. The chain joins TRBV7-6 to TRBJ2-1; D gene uncertain. The CDR3 runs 15 residues. CDR1 is SGHVS and CDR2 is FNYEAQ in the germline V gene. Trimming left V 7 bases short and J 1 base short, with 14 bases between. The CDR3 protein is CASTITVGSYNEQFF. The CDR3 DNA sequence: TGTGCCAGCACCATCACAGTCGGATCCTACAATGAGCAGTTCTTC.

This clonotype appeared many times. This rearrangement joins TRBV7-8 to TRBJ2-1; 10 bases are shared with TRBD2. In germline, CDR1 is SGHVS, CDR2 FQNEAQ. With V trimmed by 0 bases and J by 4 bases, 9 bases remained unmatched. The CDR3 length is 18 residues. The CDR3 region has the DNA TGTGCCAGCAGCTTAGCGGGCAGGACTAGCGGAAAATACAATGAGCAGTTCTTC. This encodes CASSLAGRTSGKYNEQFF.